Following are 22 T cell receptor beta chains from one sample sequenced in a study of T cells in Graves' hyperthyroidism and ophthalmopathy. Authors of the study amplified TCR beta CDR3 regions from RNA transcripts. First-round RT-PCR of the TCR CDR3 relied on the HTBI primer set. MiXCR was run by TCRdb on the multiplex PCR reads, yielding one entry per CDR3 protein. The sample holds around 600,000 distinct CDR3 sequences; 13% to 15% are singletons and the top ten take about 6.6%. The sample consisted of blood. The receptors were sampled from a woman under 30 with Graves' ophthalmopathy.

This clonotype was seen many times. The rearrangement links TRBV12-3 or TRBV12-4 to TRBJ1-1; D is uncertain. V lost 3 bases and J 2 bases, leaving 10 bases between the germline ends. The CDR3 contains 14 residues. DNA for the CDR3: TGTGCCAGCAGTTTCATGCCTCTAAACACTGAAGCTTTCTTT. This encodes CASSFMPLNTEAFF.

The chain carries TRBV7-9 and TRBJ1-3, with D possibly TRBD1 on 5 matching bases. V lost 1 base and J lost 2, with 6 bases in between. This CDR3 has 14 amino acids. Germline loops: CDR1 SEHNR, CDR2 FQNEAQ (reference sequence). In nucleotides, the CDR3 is TGTGCCAGCAGCTTAGGGGGGACTGGAAACACCATATATTTT. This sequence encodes CASSLGGTGNTIYF.

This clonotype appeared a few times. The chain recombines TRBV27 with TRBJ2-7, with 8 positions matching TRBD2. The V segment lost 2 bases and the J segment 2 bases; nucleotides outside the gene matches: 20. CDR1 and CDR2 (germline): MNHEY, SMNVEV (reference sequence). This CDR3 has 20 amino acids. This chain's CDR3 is CASSLRPLTSGPEWTYEQYF. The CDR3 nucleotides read TGTGCCAGCAGTTTACGCCCACTAACTAGCGGACCAGAGTGGACCTACGAGCAGTACTTC.

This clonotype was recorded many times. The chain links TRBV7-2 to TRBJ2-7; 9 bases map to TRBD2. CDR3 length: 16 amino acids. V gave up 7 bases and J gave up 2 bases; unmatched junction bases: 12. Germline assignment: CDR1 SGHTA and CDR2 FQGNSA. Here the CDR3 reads CASNPAGGLIPYEQYF. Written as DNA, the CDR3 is TGTGCCAGCAACCCCGCGGGGGGGTTAATCCCCTACGAGCAGTACTTC.

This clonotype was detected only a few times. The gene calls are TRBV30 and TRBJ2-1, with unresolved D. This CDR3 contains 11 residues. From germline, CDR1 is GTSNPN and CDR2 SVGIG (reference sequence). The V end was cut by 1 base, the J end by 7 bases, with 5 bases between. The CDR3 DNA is TGTGCCTGGAGTGACTTGAATGAGCAGTTCTTC. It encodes CAWSDLNEQFF.

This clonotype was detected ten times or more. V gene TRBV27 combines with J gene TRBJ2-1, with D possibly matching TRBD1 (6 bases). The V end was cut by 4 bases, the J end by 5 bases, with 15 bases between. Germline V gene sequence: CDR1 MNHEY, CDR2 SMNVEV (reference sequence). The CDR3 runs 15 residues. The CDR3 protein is CASSSTGLGDNEQFF. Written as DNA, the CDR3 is TGTGCCAGCAGTTCGACAGGACTGGGAGACAATGAGCAGTTCTTC.

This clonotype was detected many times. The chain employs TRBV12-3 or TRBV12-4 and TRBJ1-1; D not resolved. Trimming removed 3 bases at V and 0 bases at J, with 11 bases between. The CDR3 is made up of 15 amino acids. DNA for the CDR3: TGTGCCAGCAGTTTTGCCTCGATCATGAACACTGAAGCTTTCTTT. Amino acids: CASSFASIMNTEAFF.

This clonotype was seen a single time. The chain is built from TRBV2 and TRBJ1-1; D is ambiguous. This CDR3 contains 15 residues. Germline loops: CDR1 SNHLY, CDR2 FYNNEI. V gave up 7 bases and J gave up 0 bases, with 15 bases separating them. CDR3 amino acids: CASTFRPAMNTEAFF. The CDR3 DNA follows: TGTGCCAGCACCTTCCGTCCCGCCATGAACACTGAAGCTTTCTTT. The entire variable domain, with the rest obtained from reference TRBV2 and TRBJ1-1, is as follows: EPEVTQTPSHQVTQMGQEVILRCVPISNHLYFYWYRQILGQKVEFLVSFYNNEISEKSEIFDDQFSVERPDGSNFTLKIRSTKLEDSAMYFCASTFRPAMNTEAFFGQGTRLTVV.

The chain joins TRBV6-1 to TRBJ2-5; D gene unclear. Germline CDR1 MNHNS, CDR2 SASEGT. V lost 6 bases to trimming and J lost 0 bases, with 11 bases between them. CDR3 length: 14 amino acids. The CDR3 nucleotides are TGTGCCAGCAGACTACTGGACCACCAAGAGACCCAGTACTTC. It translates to CASRLLDHQETQYF.

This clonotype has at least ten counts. Here the CDR3 reads CASGSRYGYTF. The CDR3, as DNA: TGTGCCAGCGGGAGCCGGTATGGCTACACCTTC. V and J are TRBV7-3 and TRBJ1-2; D not resolved. The germline gives CDR1 SGHTA, CDR2 FQGTGA. The V gene lost 8 bases and the J gene lost 5 bases, with 9 bases spanning the gap. There are 11 residues in the CDR3.

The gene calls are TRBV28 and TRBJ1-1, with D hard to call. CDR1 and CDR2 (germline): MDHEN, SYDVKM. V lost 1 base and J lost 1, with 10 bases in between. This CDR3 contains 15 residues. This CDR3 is CASSLYEGRNTEAFF. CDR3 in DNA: TGTGCCAGCAGTTTATACGAGGGTAGGAACACTGAAGCTTTCTTT.

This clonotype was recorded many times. The CDR3 region has the DNA TGTGCCAGCAGTTTATTGGGGGGGTACACTGAAGCTTTCTTT. This sequence encodes CASSLLGGYTEAFF. The rearrangement links TRBV28 to TRBJ1-1; maybe TRBD1 (5 bases). Trimming removed 1 base from V and 3 bases from J, with 9 bases in between. This CDR3 has 14 amino acids. Germline CDR1 is MDHEN and CDR2 is SYDVKM. The variable domain in full, with the rest retrieved from reference TRBV28 and TRBJ1-1, is DVKVTQSSRYLVKRTGEKVFLECVQDMDHENMFWYRQDPGLGLRLIYFSYDVKMKEKGDIPEGYSVSREKKERFSLILESASTNQTSMYLCASSLLGGYTEAFFGQGTRLTVV.

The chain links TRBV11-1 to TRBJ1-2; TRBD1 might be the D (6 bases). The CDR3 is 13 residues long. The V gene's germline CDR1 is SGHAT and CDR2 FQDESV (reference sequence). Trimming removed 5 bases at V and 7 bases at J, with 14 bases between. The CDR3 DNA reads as TGTGCCAGCAGCGATGGACAGTCTCGTGGCTACACCTTC. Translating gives CASSDGQSRGYTF.

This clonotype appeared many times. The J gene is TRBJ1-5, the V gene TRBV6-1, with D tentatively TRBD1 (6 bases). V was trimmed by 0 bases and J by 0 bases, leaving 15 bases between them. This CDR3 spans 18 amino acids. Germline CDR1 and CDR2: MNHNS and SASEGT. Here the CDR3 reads CASSEAIVGGSSNQPQHF. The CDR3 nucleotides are TGTGCCAGCAGTGAAGCGATCGTAGGGGGAAGTAGCAATCAGCCCCAGCATTTT.

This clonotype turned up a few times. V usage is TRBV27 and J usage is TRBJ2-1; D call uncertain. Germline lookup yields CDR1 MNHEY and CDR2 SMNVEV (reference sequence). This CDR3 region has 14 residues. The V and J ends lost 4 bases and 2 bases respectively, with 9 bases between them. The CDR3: CASSWKGTYNEQFF. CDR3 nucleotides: TGTGCCAGCAGTTGGAAGGGTACCTACAATGAGCAGTTCTTC.

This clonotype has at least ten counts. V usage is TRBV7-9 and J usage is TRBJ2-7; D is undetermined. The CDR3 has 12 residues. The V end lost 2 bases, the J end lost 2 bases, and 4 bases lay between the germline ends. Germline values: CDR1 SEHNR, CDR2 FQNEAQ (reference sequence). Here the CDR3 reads CASSLKTYEQYF. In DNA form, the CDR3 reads TGTGCCAGCAGCTTAAAGACCTACGAGCAGTACTTC. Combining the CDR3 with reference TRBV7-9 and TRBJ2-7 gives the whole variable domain DTGVSQNPRHKITKRGQNVTFRCDPISEHNRLYWYRQTLGQGPEFLTYFQNEAQLEKSRLLSDRFSAERPKGSFSTLEIQRTEQGDSAMYLCASSLKTYEQYFGPGTRLTVT.

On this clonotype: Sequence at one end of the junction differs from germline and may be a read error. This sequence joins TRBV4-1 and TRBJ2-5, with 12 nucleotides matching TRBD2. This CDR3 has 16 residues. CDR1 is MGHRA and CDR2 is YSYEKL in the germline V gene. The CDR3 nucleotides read TGTGCCAGCAGCTTAGCCCGGACTAGCGGGAAGGAGACCCAGTACTTC. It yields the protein CASSLARTSGKETQYF.

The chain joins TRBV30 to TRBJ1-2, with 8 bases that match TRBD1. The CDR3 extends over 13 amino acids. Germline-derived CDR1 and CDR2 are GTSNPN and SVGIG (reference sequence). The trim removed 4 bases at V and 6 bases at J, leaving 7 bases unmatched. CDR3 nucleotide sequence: TGTGCCTGGACAGGGGGCGAGAACCATGGCTACACCTTC. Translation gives CAWTGGENHGYTF.

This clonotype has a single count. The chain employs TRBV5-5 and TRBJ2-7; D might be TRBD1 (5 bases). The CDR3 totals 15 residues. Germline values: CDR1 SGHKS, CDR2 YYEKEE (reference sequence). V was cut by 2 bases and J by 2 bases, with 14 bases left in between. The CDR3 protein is CASSFDSRTTYEQYF. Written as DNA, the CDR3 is TGTGCCAGCAGCTTCGACAGTCGAACCACCTACGAGCAGTACTTC.

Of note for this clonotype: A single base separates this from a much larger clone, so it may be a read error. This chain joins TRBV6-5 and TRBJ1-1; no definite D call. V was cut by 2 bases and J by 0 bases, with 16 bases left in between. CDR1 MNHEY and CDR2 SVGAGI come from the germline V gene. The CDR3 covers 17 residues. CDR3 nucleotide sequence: TGTGCCAGCAGTTACCAGAGGAGACCCTTAGTGAACACTGAAGCTTTCTTT. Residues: CASSYQRRPLVNTEAFF.

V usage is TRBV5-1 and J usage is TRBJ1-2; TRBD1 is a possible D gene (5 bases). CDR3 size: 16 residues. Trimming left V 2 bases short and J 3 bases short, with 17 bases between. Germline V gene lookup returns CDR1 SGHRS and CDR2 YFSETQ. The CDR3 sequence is CASSLHRDGMHYGYTF. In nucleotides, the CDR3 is TGCGCCAGCAGCTTACACCGGGACGGGATGCACTATGGCTACACCTTC.

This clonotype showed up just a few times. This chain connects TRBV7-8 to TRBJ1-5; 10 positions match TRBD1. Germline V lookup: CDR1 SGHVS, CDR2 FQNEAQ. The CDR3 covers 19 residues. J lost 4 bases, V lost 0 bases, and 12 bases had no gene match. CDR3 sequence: CASSLAYKGQGQGNQPQHF. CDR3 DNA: TGTGCCAGCAGCTTAGCTTATAAGGGACAGGGGCAGGGAAATCAGCCCCAGCATTTT. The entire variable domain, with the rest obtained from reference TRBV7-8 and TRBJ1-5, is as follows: GAGVSQSPRYKVAKRGQDVALRCDPISGHVSLFWYQQALGQGPEFLTYFQNEAQLDKSGLPSDRFFAERPEGSVSTLKIQRTQQEDSAVYLCASSLAYKGQGQGNQPQHFGDGTRLSIL.